These 3 T cell receptor beta chains share one sample of origin, sequenced in a study of T cells in Graves' hyperthyroidism and ophthalmopathy. Amplified regions were TCR beta CDR3 sequences from RNA transcripts. RT-PCR in the first round (using the HTBI primer set) targeted the TCR CDR3. TCRdb ran MiXCR on the multiplex PCR reads and lists one entry per CDR3 protein. The table lists about 250,000 distinct CDR3 sequences, over 20% of them singletons. The sample consisted of blood. These receptors were taken from a woman aged 40 to 55 with Graves' ophthalmopathy.

In this sample, this clonotype turned up many times. The V gene is TRBV5-1, the J gene TRBJ2-6, with no clear D. The CDR3 consists of 15 residues. With 4 bases removed from V and 0 bases from J, the gap between germline ends came to 8 bases. Germline CDR1 reads SGHRS; CDR2 reads YFSETQ. CDR3 sequence: CASSADGSGANVLTF. The CDR3 region has the DNA TGCGCCAGCAGCGCGGACGGCTCTGGGGCCAACGTCCTGACTTTC. Complete variable domain (other parts from reference TRBV5-1 and TRBJ2-6): KAGVTQTPRYLIKTRGQQVTLSCSPISGHRSVSWYQQTPGQGLQFLFEYFSETQRNKGNFPGRFSGRQFSNSRSEMNVSTLELGDSALYLCASSADGSGANVLTFGAGSRLTVL.

This clonotype was seen a few times. The chain links TRBV7-3 to TRBJ1-2; perhaps TRBD1 as D (6 bases). Germline V CDR1 and CDR2: SGHTA, FQGTGA. The CDR3 runs 15 residues. V was shortened by 0 bases and J by 8 bases, with 16 bases between the two germline ends. The CDR3, as DNA: TGTGCCAGCAGCTTAACCCCCCGTATAAGGGGGGGCTACACCTTC. The encoded protein is CASSLTPRIRGGYTF.

The J gene is TRBJ2-5, the V gene TRBV6-2 or TRBV6-3, with TRBD2 matching 7 bases. The V gene end was trimmed by 7 bases and the J gene end by 3 bases; junction bases not matched to a gene: 8. The CDR3 runs to 14 residues. Germline V gene sequence: CDR1 MNHEY, CDR2 SVGEGT. The CDR3 DNA reads TGTGCCAGCATTAGAAGCGGGGCCGAAGAGACCCAGTACTTC. This encodes CASIRSGAEETQYF.